This record concerns one T cell receptor (beta chain) sequence. The sample belongs to a study of blood T cell repertoires in COVID-19. Repertoires were generated with immunoSEQ multiplex PCR, while TCRdb's copy carries only in-frame clones and drops some. The sample has 150,000 or so clones, around 87% seen once. In germline, CDR1 is SQVTM, CDR2 ANQGSEA. This CDR3 comprises 15 residues. V was pared by 6 bases and J by 1 base, with 2 bases of the junction left unmatched. The sequence was obtained from a woman aged 30 to 39 with acute COVID-19. Sequenced input: PBMCs or T cells enriched from blood (not recorded which). The chain combines TRBV29-1 with TRBJ2-2, with TRBD2 matching over 13 bases. DNA of the CDR3: TGCAGCGTCCGACTAGCGGGAGGGAACACCGGGGAGCTGTTTTTT. Its protein product is CSVRLAGGNTGELFF.